These 8 T cell receptor beta chains came from one sample sequenced in a study of T cell changes during pregnancy in multiple sclerosis. The data were produced by immunoSEQ multiplex PCR, yet TCRdb's version contains in-frame clones alone and is incomplete. The data hold about 97,000 clones, with 90% observed a single time. Sample: peripheral blood, taken in the second trimester of pregnancy. The receptors come from a female donor in good health, enrolled as a control in a pregnancy study.

The chain employs TRBV6-5 and TRBJ1-1; D is unresolved. CDR1 MNHEY and CDR2 SVGAGI come from the germline V gene. V was cut by 4 bases and J by 7 bases, with 13 bases left in between. The CDR3 consists of 13 residues. CDR3 DNA sequence: TGTGCCAGCAGTTCCTTTGACCGACTTGAAGCTTTCTTT. Protein product: CASSSFDRLEAFF.

The chain joins TRBV5-5 to TRBJ1-1; 7 bases agree with TRBD1. The CDR3 is made up of 20 amino acids. After removal of 0 bases from V and 0 bases from J, the junction contained 17 bases not matched to a gene. Germline CDR1 is SGHKS and CDR2 is YYEKEE (reference sequence). DNA for the CDR3: TGTGCCAGCAGCTTGGTTTTGGACAACAGGGGCCCGAATCTGAACACTGAAGCTTTCTTT. It codes for CASSLVLDNRGPNLNTEAFF.

As DNA, the CDR3 is TGTGCCAGCAGCTTAGAAACGGTTACCTACGAGCAGTACTTC. Its translation is CASSLETVTYEQYF. This rearrangement joins TRBV11-2 to TRBJ2-7; no definite D call. CDR3 length equals 14 residues. V was cut by 0 bases and J by 2 bases, with 8 bases left in between. Germline values: CDR1 SGHAT, CDR2 FQNNGV.

This chain uses TRBV2 with TRBJ1-1, with a tentative D call TRBD1 (5 bases). V was trimmed by 1 base and J by 1 base, leaving 10 bases between them. CDR1 is SNHLY and CDR2 is FYNNEI in the germline V gene. The CDR3 loop spans 15 amino acids. CDR3 DNA sequence: TGTGCCAGCAGTGAAGAGTGGGGCACGAACACTGAAGCTTTCTTT. Encoded protein: CASSEEWGTNTEAFF.

The chain has TRBV4-2 and TRBJ1-3; no definite D call. Germline V CDR1 and CDR2: LGHNA, YNFKEQ. V dropped 3 bases and J dropped 0 bases, with 12 bases sitting between them. CDR3 size: 16 residues. Here the CDR3 reads CASSQPTFTSGNTIYF. DNA of the CDR3: TGTGCCAGCAGCCAGCCGACATTCACCTCTGGAAACACCATATATTTT.

The chain uses TRBV14 and TRBJ2-7; possibly TRBD2 for D (7 bases). The germline V gene has CDR1 SGHDN and CDR2 FVKESK. V was clipped by 4 bases and J by 6 bases, with 19 bases between them. CDR3 length: 15 amino acids. CDR3 region: CASSPWGRGGVEQYF. In nucleotides, the CDR3 is TGTGCCAGCAGCCCCTGGGGCAGGGGAGGGGTCGAGCAGTACTTC.

The chain recombines TRBV5-1 with TRBJ2-7, with D maybe TRBD2 (7 bases). CDR3 length: 15 residues. V was clipped by 4 bases and J by 2 bases, with 16 bases between them. Germline V gives CDR1 SGHRS, CDR2 YFSETQ. CDR3 sequence (DNA): TGCGCCAGCAGCCCAGGTGCGGGGGCGCCCTACGAGCAGTACTTC. Protein product: CASSPGAGAPYEQYF.

This chain connects TRBV28 to TRBJ1-4; TRBD1 is a possible D gene (5 bases). There are 14 residues in the CDR3. V dropped 6 bases and J dropped 13 bases, with 21 bases sitting between them. Germline V gene sequence: CDR1 MDHEN, CDR2 SYDVKM. The CDR3 protein is CASSQEGVPLRLFF. Here the CDR3 DNA reads TGTGCCAGCAGCCAAGAAGGGGTTCCGTTAAGACTGTTTTTT.